The 20 T cell receptor beta chains below come from one sample, sequenced in a study of CD8+ T cells in alopecia areata. Regarding treatment: oral pan-JAK inhibitor, 5-10 mg twice daily. Extraction of RNA preceded its reverse transcription into cDNA, which served as the sequencing template. The repertoire was sequenced with immunoSEQ multiplex PCR; TCRdb's copy has only in-frame clones and lacks some. There are tens of thousands of clones in the sample; 29% occur only once, and about 15% lies in the top ten. Specimen: CD8+ T cells sorted from blood, collected at week 4, from a patient treated with tofacitinib. These receptors were collected from a human donor with alopecia areata.

This rearrangement joins TRBV29-1 to TRBJ2-7, with D possibly matching TRBD1 (6 bases). The CDR3 sequence is 15 residues long. Germline assignment: CDR1 SQVTM and CDR2 ANQGSEA. With 3 bases removed from V and 7 bases from J, the gap between germline ends came to 22 bases. The CDR3 DNA follows: TGCAGCGTTGAGGGGGTAGGACAGACTCTTGAGGAGCAGTACTTC. Its translation is CSVEGVGQTLEEQYF.

This clone was detected only a few times. CDR3 coding DNA: TGCAGCGTCATCAGCCGGGACCACGGCTACGAGCAGTACTTC. Encoded protein: CSVISRDHGYEQYF. This rearrangement joins TRBV29-1 to TRBJ2-7, with D perhaps matching TRBD1 or TRBD2 (5 bases each). CDR1 and CDR2 (germline): SQVTM, ANQGSEA. Trimming took off 6 bases at V and 3 bases at J, with 18 bases between the two ends. The CDR3 spans 14 residues.

The sample holds a few counts of this clone. The J gene is TRBJ2-3, the V gene TRBV7-2; TRBD2 matches at 7 bases. J was trimmed by 4 bases and V by 8 bases; bases with no gene match: 6. Germline CDR1 reads SGHTA; CDR2 reads FQGNSA. This CDR3 region has 13 residues. The CDR3 nucleotides are TGTGCCAGCCGCTGGGGGAGGGCAGATACGCAGTATTTT. Translated: CASRWGRADTQYF.

The chain is built from TRBV29-1 and TRBJ1-1, with D possibly TRBD1 on 6 matching bases. V was trimmed by 7 bases and J by 0 bases, leaving 15 bases between them. Germline CDR1 and CDR2: SQVTM and ANQGSEA. This CDR3 is built from 14 residues. This CDR3 reads CSAMDSQMNTEAFF. DNA for the CDR3: TGCAGCGCCATGGACAGTCAAATGAACACTGAAGCTTTCTTT.

This clone was recorded a few times. The rearrangement joins TRBV11-2 to TRBJ2-7; weak D call: TRBD1 (6 bases). V was cut by 5 bases and J by 2 bases, with 7 bases left in between. Germline loops: CDR1 SGHAT, CDR2 FQNNGV. The CDR3 length is 12 residues. This CDR3 reads CASSGQTYEQYF. The CDR3 nucleotides are TGTGCCAGCAGCGGACAGACCTACGAGCAGTACTTC. The entire variable domain, with the rest obtained from reference TRBV11-2 and TRBJ2-7, is as follows: EAGVAQSPRYKIIEKRQSVAFWCNPISGHATLYWYQQILGQGPKLLIQFQNNGVVDDSQLPKDRFSAERLKGVDSTLKIQPAKLEDSAVYLCASSGQTYEQYFGPGTRLTVT.

The chain couples TRBV4-1 to TRBJ2-7; D could derive from TRBD1 or TRBD2 (5 bases each). The CDR3 length is 16 residues. Trimming took off 2 bases at V and 0 bases at J, with 14 bases between the two ends. Germline assignment: CDR1 MGHRA and CDR2 YSYEKL. The CDR3 spells CASSQKSGPSSYEQYF. The CDR3 coding sequence is TGCGCCAGCAGCCAAAAATCGGGGCCCTCCTCCTACGAGCAGTACTTC.

This clone was seen a handful of times. The CDR3 DNA is TGCAGCGGCCTGAGCCCCCTTTCCTACGAGCAGTACTTC. Translation: CSGLSPLSYEQYF. The chain combines TRBV29-1 with TRBJ2-7; D not certain. Germline lookup yields CDR1 SQVTM and CDR2 ANQGSEA. This CDR3 region has 13 residues. Trimming left V 7 bases short and J 1 base short, with 14 bases between.

In this sample, this clone turned up a few times. This chain uses TRBV29-1 with TRBJ2-3; D is uncertain. The CDR3 is 12 residues long. Germline CDR1 reads SQVTM; CDR2 reads ANQGSEA. Trimming shortened V by 5 bases and J by 5 bases, and 11 bases separated the two germline ends. CDR3 sequence reads: CSVFARQDTQYF. The DNA of the CDR3 is TGCAGCGTTTTCGCTAGGCAAGATACGCAGTATTTT.

This sequence joins TRBV19 and TRBJ2-5; TRBD1 aligns across 10 bases. Per the germline V gene, CDR1 is LNHDA and CDR2 is SQIVND (reference sequence). V shed 5 bases, J shed 4 bases, and the junction held 10 bases outside the gene matches. This CDR3 has 16 amino acids. CDR3 DNA sequence: TGTGCCAGTAGTCCCTGGACAGGGGGGCTGCGAGAGACCCAGTACTTC. It yields the protein CASSPWTGGLRETQYF.

This clone was seen only once. The gene calls are TRBV7-8 and TRBJ2-6; a weak D match, TRBD1 (5 bases). V gave up 2 bases and J gave up 1 base, with 12 bases separating them. This CDR3 has 17 residues. CDR1 is SGHVS and CDR2 is FQNEAQ in the germline V gene. The CDR3 is CASSLRTGASGANVLTF. Written as DNA, the CDR3 is TGTGCCAGCAGCTTAAGAACAGGAGCTTCTGGGGCCAACGTCCTGACTTTC.

The chain combines TRBV7-9 with TRBJ1-5; D is perhaps TRBD1 (6 bases). The CDR3 is 13 residues long. V was trimmed by 5 bases and J by 4 bases, leaving 9 bases between them. In germline, CDR1 is SEHNR, CDR2 FQNEAQ (reference sequence). As DNA, the CDR3 is TGTGCCAGCAGCCCGGACAGAAATCAGCCCCAGCATTTT. Translating it yields CASSPDRNQPQHF.

This chain links TRBV29-1 with TRBJ2-1; D possibly corresponds to TRBD1 (6 bases). V dropped 5 bases and J dropped 4 bases, with 15 bases sitting between them. Germline assignment: CDR1 SQVTM and CDR2 ANQGSEA. The CDR3 totals 14 residues. The CDR3 sequence is CSVPHQGIYNEQFF. Here the CDR3 DNA reads TGCAGCGTTCCCCACCAGGGGATATACAATGAGCAGTTCTTC.

The V call is TRBV29-1, the J call TRBJ1-2; D is perhaps TRBD1 (6 bases). The CDR3 consists of 13 residues. V was pared by 7 bases and J by 5 bases, with 17 bases between. Germline V gives CDR1 SQVTM, CDR2 ANQGSEA. Here the CDR3 reads CSGGGGGWYGYTF. The CDR3 DNA is TGCAGCGGGGGGGGCGGCGGATGGTATGGCTACACCTTC.

This chain joins TRBV29-1 and TRBJ1-2, with 8 positions matching TRBD1. V lost 1 base and J lost 1; bases outside the gene matches: 11. The CDR3 length is 17 residues. Per germline, CDR1 SQVTM and CDR2 ANQGSEA. CDR3 in amino acids: CSVEALFGTGHNYGYTF. CDR3 nucleotide sequence: TGCAGCGTTGAAGCCTTATTCGGGACAGGCCATAACTATGGCTACACCTTC.

As concerns this clone: Other DNA sequences in this specimen translate into the identical CDR3. The chain uses TRBV9 and TRBJ2-7; 8 nucleotides agree with TRBD1. The trim removed 3 bases at V and 3 bases at J, leaving 5 bases unmatched. This CDR3 comprises 14 residues. Germline V gene data show CDR1 as SGDLS and CDR2 as YYNGEE. The CDR3 protein is CASSAGTGGYEQYF. The CDR3 bases are TGTGCCAGCAGCGCCGGGACAGGTGGCTACGAGCAGTACTTC.

V gene TRBV11-2 combines with J gene TRBJ2-1; D is possibly TRBD1 or TRBD2 (5 bases each). Trimming left V 5 bases short and J 10 bases short, with 15 bases between. CDR1 and CDR2 from the germline V gene are SGHAT and FQNNGV. The CDR3 loop spans 13 amino acids. In DNA form, the CDR3 reads TGTGCCAGCAGCCCAGGTACCGGGGACGAGCAGTTCTTC. Protein sequence: CASSPGTGDEQFF. The full variable domain, rest sourced from reference TRBV11-2 and TRBJ2-1, is EAGVAQSPRYKIIEKRQSVAFWCNPISGHATLYWYQQILGQGPKLLIQFQNNGVVDDSQLPKDRFSAERLKGVDSTLKIQPAKLEDSAVYLCASSPGTGDEQFFGPGTRLTVL.

In this sample, this clone turned up once. The chain has TRBV7-9 and TRBJ1-2, with 8 bases aligning to TRBD1. The CDR3 is made up of 13 amino acids. V shed 8 bases and J 6 bases; nucleotides not matched to a gene: 8. Germline lookup yields CDR1 SEHNR and CDR2 FQNEAQ (reference sequence). The CDR3 nucleotides are TGTGCCAGCTCCGCAGGGGGCGAAGATGGCTACACCTTC. This gives the protein CASSAGGEDGYTF.

The chain links TRBV13 to TRBJ1-2, with D maybe TRBD1 (5 bases). Trimming removed 5 bases from V and 2 bases from J, with 18 bases in between. CDR1 and CDR2 (germline): PRHDT, FYEKMQ (reference sequence). CDR3 length: 16 residues. CDR3 coding DNA: TGTGCCAGCAGCCCTACGGCAGGGCCGTCAAACTATGGCTACACCTTC. This translates into CASSPTAGPSNYGYTF.

This clone was recorded a few times. Other nucleotide sequences from this sample produce the same CDR3. This rearrangement joins TRBV14 to TRBJ2-1, with D uncertain. The CDR3 is 11 residues long. Trimming cost V 3 bases and J 7 bases, with 4 bases left between them. Germline CDR1 is SGHDN and CDR2 is FVKESK. The CDR3 DNA reads as TGTGCCAGCAGCCAGGGAAATGAGCAGTTCTTC. This sequence encodes CASSQGNEQFF. The full variable domain, rest sourced from reference TRBV14 and TRBJ2-1, is EAGVTQFPSHSVIEKGQTVTLRCDPISGHDNLYWYRRVMGKEIKFLLHFVKESKQDESGMPNNRFLAERTGGTYSTLKVQPAELEDSGVYFCASSQGNEQFFGPGTRLTVL.

With regard to this clone: Distinct nucleotide sequences in the sample also encode this CDR3. V and J are TRBV20-1 and TRBJ2-1; D possibly corresponds to TRBD1 (5 bases). The CDR3 covers 11 residues. Germline V gene data show CDR1 as DFQATT and CDR2 as SNEGSKA (reference sequence). Trimming removed 2 bases at V and 9 bases at J, with 8 bases between. The CDR3 region has the DNA TGCAGTGCTAGATGGGGCGGTGAGCAGTTCTTC. It encodes CSARWGGEQFF.